This is a list of T cell receptor beta chains from one sample in a study of CD8+ T cells in alopecia areata. TCRdb's table, derived via immunoSEQ multiplex PCR, lists solely in-frame clones and lacks some. The sample gives 75,000 to 100,000 clones, about two thirds of which show up once; 17% is in the top ten. The sequencing here drew on CD8+ T cells sorted from blood, taken at week 44, from a patient treated with tofacitinib. All receptors derive from a human donor with alopecia areata. Each CDR3 is given with its conserved first and last residue. A D gene is named only where the DNA matches it firmly. Rows give clone size only sometimes, using once, few, many, or a class for an expanded clone.

cdr3_nt,cdr3_aa,d_call,v_call,j_call,clone_size
TGTGCCAGCAGCTTGGGGTCTTCGGGCTCCTACGAGCAGTACTTC,CASSLGSSGSYEQYF,NA,TRBV5-6,TRBJ2-7,NA
TGTGCCAGTAGTGGGTTCGAGTCACCCCTCCACTTT,CASSGFESPLHF,NA,TRBV19,TRBJ1-6,few
TGTGCCAGCAGCGAAGGAACGGGGGAGACCCAGTACTTC,CASSEGTGETQYF,NA,TRBV27,TRBJ2-5,NA
TGTGCCATCAGGCCAGCGGGGGATTCTGGTGAGCAGTTCTTC,CAIRPAGDSGEQFF,TRBD2,TRBV10-3,TRBJ2-1,NA
TGTGCCTGGAGTGATCAGTATAGCAATCAGCCCCAGCATTTT,CAWSDQYSNQPQHF,NA,TRBV30,TRBJ1-5,NA
TGTGCCAGCAGGGCGACAGGGATCTACGAGCAGTACTTC,CASRATGIYEQYF,TRBD1,TRBV7-2,TRBJ2-7,few
TGTGCCAGCAGTTACTCGATGGCAGGGGGGACCTACGAGCAGTACTTC,CASSYSMAGGTYEQYF,NA,TRBV6-5,TRBJ2-7,NA
TGTGCCACCAGCGAAAACACTGAAGCTTTCTTT,CATSENTEAFF,NA,TRBV15,TRBJ1-1,NA
TGTGCCATCAGTGAAGACTGGACCTCCTACGAGCAGTACTTC,CAISEDWTSYEQYF,NA,TRBV10-3,TRBJ2-7,few
TGTGCCAGCAGCGTAGACAGGCCCGAGGAAGCTTTCTTT,CASSVDRPEEAFF,NA,TRBV9,TRBJ1-1,NA
TGCGCCAGCAGCTTGGCCGAACTAGCTGAACGAGGAGGTACGCAGTATTTT,CASSLAELAERGGTQYF,NA,TRBV5-1,TRBJ2-3,NA
TGTGCCTGGAGTGTAGGATATTCGTCGACAGATACGCAGTATTTT,CAWSVGYSSTDTQYF,NA,TRBV30,TRBJ2-3,NA
TGCAGCGTGGGGACAGGGCCGAACACCGGGGAGCTGTTTTTT,CSVGTGPNTGELFF,TRBD1,TRBV29-1,TRBJ2-2,NA
TGTGCCAGCAGTCTCGACAGGGTGGATGGCTACACCTTC,CASSLDRVDGYTF,TRBD1,TRBV14,TRBJ1-2,NA
TGTGCCAGCAGCCCCGGACTAGCGGGGGCGAAGGTGGATACGCAGTATTTT,CASSPGLAGAKVDTQYF,TRBD2,TRBV7-2,TRBJ2-3,once
TGCAGCGTTGTCTCCCCTTCCAGCTACGAGCAGTACTTC,CSVVSPSSYEQYF,NA,TRBV29-1,TRBJ2-7,NA
TGTGCCAGCAGTGAATGGAGACGGGTAAATCAGCCCCAGCATTTT,CASSEWRRVNQPQHF,NA,TRBV6-1,TRBJ1-5,NA